The entry that follows covers one TCR beta chain sequence. This record comes from a study of blood T cell repertoires in COVID-19. Study details: Sites in the United States, Italy and Spain provided acute and convalescent COVID-19 samples. Nucleic acid was either cDNA or gDNA, and it came from T cells, B-cell-depleted T cells, or PBMCs.

Per the original methods: Nucleated cell number was recorded as an estimate derived from reference gene primer amplification. TCRdb's copy holds only in-frame clones and misses some; the assay was immunoSEQ multiplex PCR. The DNA was the basis for D and trimming; V, J and clone size are from that table. The sample lists roughly 100,000 clones; 65% to 85% were seen once. V shed 0 bases, J shed 7 bases, and the junction held 4 bases outside the gene matches. CDR1 and CDR2 (germline): SGHNT, YYREEE (reference sequence). The CDR3 extends over 15 amino acids. The chain recombines TRBV5-4 with TRBJ1-6; 7 bases agree with TRBD1. Sequences were obtained from peripheral blood. This receptor was obtained from a man older than 75 with active or convalescent COVID-19. The CDR3 protein is CASSLDRGQNSPLHF. DNA for the CDR3: TGTGCCAGCAGCTTGGACAGGGGACAGAATTCACCCCTCCACTTT.